The next 19 T cell receptor beta chains were all read from a single sample in a study of T-cell reconstitution after alpha-beta-depleted transplantation in children. For TCRbeta, the library was prepared with unique molecular identifiers. TCRdb re-called the PCR reads through MiXCR, storing one row per CDR3 protein. The data show just over 950,000 distinct CDR3 sequences, about 31% seen once. Sequences were derived from PBMCs, mostly from graft donor cells, sampled 360 days after TCRalphabeta/CD19-depleted stem cell transplant. Receptor source: a boy younger than two who had a stem cell transplant for SCID, so the T cells may come from the graft donor.

This clonotype occurred a few times. The chain has TRBV10-3 and TRBJ2-1; 7 bases agree with TRBD1. Germline CDR1 is ENHRY and CDR2 is SYGVKD. The CDR3 length is 12 residues. J lost 6 bases, V lost 6 bases, and 2 bases had no gene match. The CDR3 bases are TGTGCCATCAGCCCAGGGGGCAATGAGCAGTTCTTC. Translating gives CAISPGGNEQFF.

This clonotype was observed a handful of times. The gene calls are TRBV2 and TRBJ2-3; perhaps TRBD2 as D (6 bases). The CDR3 sequence is 19 residues long. V was trimmed by 2 bases and J by 0 bases, leaving 21 bases between them. In germline, CDR1 is SNHLY, CDR2 FYNNEI. CDR3 nucleotide sequence: TGTGCCAGCAGTGAACCACAGGAGGGAGCGGGCACTAGCACAGATACGCAGTATTTT. Amino acids: CASSEPQEGAGTSTDTQYF.

The chain couples TRBV12-3 or TRBV12-4 to TRBJ2-3; D unresolved. The CDR3 loop spans 15 amino acids. V shed 4 bases and J shed 1 base, with 12 bases lying between them. CDR3 sequence: CASSSPPPRTDTQYF. CDR3 in DNA: TGTGCCAGCAGTTCCCCCCCTCCCCGCACAGATACGCAGTATTTT.

This sequence joins TRBV9 and TRBJ2-3; 8 bases are a match to TRBD2. The CDR3 runs 16 residues. Germline CDR1 and CDR2: SGDLS and YYNGEE. Losses at the gene ends were 1 base for V and 3 bases for J; bases not matched to a gene: 7. This chain's CDR3 is CASSVSSGGGTDTQYF. The CDR3 DNA follows: TGTGCCAGCAGCGTATCCAGCGGGGGAGGAACAGATACGCAGTATTTT.

In its sample, this clonotype was seen a few times. The chain uses TRBV12-3 or TRBV12-4 and TRBJ2-7; TRBD2 aligns across 12 bases. J lost 0 bases, V lost 5 bases, and 8 bases had no gene match. This CDR3 comprises 17 residues. The CDR3 nucleotides are TGTGCCAGCAGTACCCGACCGACTAGCGGGGGCTCCTACGAGCAGTACTTC. Encoded protein: CASSTRPTSGGSYEQYF.

This chain uses TRBV24-1 with TRBJ1-5; D is ambiguous. The germline CDR1 and CDR2 sequences are KGHDR and SFDVKD. The CDR3 is made up of 14 amino acids. The V end was cut by 2 bases, the J end by 7 bases, with 11 bases between. Here the CDR3 DNA reads TGTGCCACCAGTGATTCTAGGTCGGCGCAGCCCCAGCATTTT. Protein product: CATSDSRSAQPQHF.

The table lists this clonotype with a few counts. The genes are TRBV10-3 and TRBJ2-7; tentatively, D is TRBD1 (6 bases). Germline V gene data show CDR1 as ENHRY and CDR2 as SYGVKD. This CDR3 has 13 residues. The germline V and J ends were trimmed by 6 bases and 7 bases, with 16 bases remaining between them. The CDR3 DNA reads as TGTGCCATCAGCCTCAAACAAGGGGGAGAGCAGTACTTC. It translates to CAISLKQGGEQYF.

The gene calls are TRBV12-3 or TRBV12-4 and TRBJ2-7; 12 positions agree with TRBD1. The length of the CDR3 is 14 residues. V trimming: 6 bases; J trimming: 4 bases; junction bases outside the gene matches: 4. CDR3 sequence: CASRGTGGRYEQYF. In nucleotides, the CDR3 is TGTGCCAGCAGGGGGACAGGGGGCAGGTACGAGCAGTACTTC.

Only a few counts were recorded for this clonotype. The chain carries TRBV20-1 and TRBJ1-5, with 10 bases fitting TRBD1. The CDR3 totals 13 residues. Germline assignment: CDR1 DFQATT and CDR2 SNEGSKA (reference sequence). J was trimmed by 6 bases and V by 5 bases; bases with no gene match: 4. CDR3 bases: TGCAGTGCTTCCCGGGACAGGGGTCAGCCCCAGCATTTT. This codes for CSASRDRGQPQHF.

The rearrangement joins TRBV2 to TRBJ2-2; no reliable D call. Trimming shortened V by 5 bases and J by 6 bases, and 22 bases separated the two germline ends. This CDR3 spans 17 amino acids. Per the germline V gene, CDR1 is SNHLY and CDR2 is FYNNEI. In DNA, the CDR3 is TGTGCCAGCAGTCCCCGTATCGGCAGAGTTTATGCCGGGGAGCTGTTTTTT. This sequence encodes CASSPRIGRVYAGELFF.

Only a few counts were recorded for this clonotype. This chain connects TRBV5-1 to TRBJ1-1; 12 bases match TRBD1. CDR3 size: 17 residues. CDR1 is SGHRS, CDR2 YFSETQ, per germline. J gave up 5 bases and V 3 bases, and 11 bases lay outside the gene matches. CDR3 nucleotides: TGCGCCAGCAGCTACAGGGACAGGGGGCACGGAAGGACTGAAGCTTTCTTT. It specifies CASSYRDRGHGRTEAFF.

The J gene is TRBJ2-3, the V gene TRBV18; 7 bases match TRBD1. Per the germline V gene, CDR1 is KGHSH and CDR2 is LQKENI. This CDR3 is built from 14 residues. Losses at the gene ends were 4 bases for V and 3 bases for J; bases not matched to a gene: 4. CDR3 in amino acids: CASSQGARTDTQYF. The CDR3 DNA follows: TGTGCCAGCTCACAGGGGGCGCGGACAGATACGCAGTATTTT.

The chain employs TRBV15 and TRBJ2-4, with D possibly called TRBD1 or TRBD2 (6 bases each). Germline V gene sequence: CDR1 LNHNV, CDR2 YYDKDF (reference sequence). Trimming cost V 0 bases and J 6 bases, with 18 bases left between them. This CDR3 is 17 amino acids long. CDR3 region: CATSRDLGGGLGNIQYF. For the CDR3, the DNA is TGTGCCACCAGCAGAGATCTGGGGGGCGGTCTTGGAAACATTCAGTACTTC. Together with reference TRBV15 and TRBJ2-4, the CDR3 gives the full variable domain: DAMVIQNPRYQVTQFGKPVTLSCSQTLNHNVMYWYQQKSSQAPKLLFHYYDKDFNNEADTPDNFQSRRPNTSFCFLDIRSPGLGDTAMYLCATSRDLGGGLGNIQYFGAGTRLSVL.

V usage is TRBV28 and J usage is TRBJ2-7; possibly TRBD1 for D (5 bases). V was clipped by 6 bases and J by 0 bases, with 12 bases between them. The CDR3 extends over 14 amino acids. The germline CDR1 and CDR2 sequences are MDHEN and SYDVKM. CDR3 DNA: TGTGCCAGCAGCCGACCCGACAGCTCCTACGAGCAGTACTTC. Residues: CASSRPDSSYEQYF.

The V gene is TRBV12-3 or TRBV12-4, the J gene TRBJ2-1; 7 nucleotides align to TRBD1. Trimming removed 6 bases from V and 3 bases from J; junction bases left unmatched: 14. The CDR3 loop spans 17 amino acids. CDR3 sequence reads: CASSHPDRGPNYNEQFF. CDR3 nucleotide sequence: TGTGCCAGCAGCCACCCTGATAGGGGGCCTAACTACAATGAGCAGTTCTTC.

The chain links TRBV27 to TRBJ2-2; tentative D call: TRBD2 (6 bases). Germline values: CDR1 MNHEY, CDR2 SMNVEV (reference sequence). The CDR3 extends over 15 amino acids. Between the trimmed V and J ends, which lost 3 bases and 5 bases, there was a span of 13 bases. CDR3 nucleotide sequence: TGTGCCAGCAGTTTGTACGACGCGGGGACCGGGGAGCTGTTTTTT. Its protein is CASSLYDAGTGELFF.

V and J are TRBV12-3 or TRBV12-4 and TRBJ2-3; no clear D gene. CDR3 length equals 14 residues. V was trimmed by 2 bases and J by 7 bases, leaving 13 bases between them. The CDR3 coding sequence is TGTGCCAGCAGTTTACTGGTCGGCCCGTATACGCAGTATTTT. This translates into CASSLLVGPYTQYF.

The V and J genes are TRBV5-1 and TRBJ1-1; D not resolved. Trimming took 0 bases from V and 6 from J, leaving 9 bases between them. The CDR3 is 13 residues long. CDR1 and CDR2 from the germline V gene are SGHRS and YFSETQ. CDR3 sequence (DNA): TGCGCCAGCAGCTTGGCTCCAGACCCTGAAGCTTTCTTT. Amino acids: CASSLAPDPEAFF.

In its sample, this clonotype was seen a few times. As DNA, the CDR3 is TGTGCCAGCAGCCAAGGGGTCGGCAACGAGCAGTACTTC. It translates to CASSQGVGNEQYF. V gene TRBV3-1 combines with J gene TRBJ2-7; D unresolved. CDR1 and CDR2 from the germline V gene are LGHDT and YNNKEL (reference sequence). V lost 1 base and J 5 bases, leaving 9 bases between the germline ends. The CDR3 loop spans 13 amino acids.